The subject of this entry is one T cell receptor beta chain. Only in-frame clones appear in the TCRdb table, and some are missing; sequencing was by immunoSEQ multiplex PCR. Among about 170,000 clones listed, around four fifths were seen once. The J segment lost 7 bases and the V segment lost 7 bases, leaving 12 bases of the junction unmatched. The CDR3 loop spans 14 amino acids. Germline V gives CDR1 MDHEN, CDR2 SYDVKM. The sample originates from a study of blood T cell repertoires in COVID-19. The clonotype originates from a woman older than 75 with COVID-19, enrolled during active disease. The sample comprised peripheral blood. V usage is TRBV28 and J usage is TRBJ1-1; 7 nucleotides match TRBD1. CDR3 loop: CASKSGLTGLEAFF. The CDR3 DNA reads TGTGCCAGCAAATCGGGTTTGACAGGGCTTGAAGCTTTCTTT. The whole variable domain, filled in from reference TRBV28 and TRBJ1-1, reads DVKVTQSSRYLVKRTGEKVFLECVQDMDHENMFWYRQDPGLGLRLIYFSYDVKMKEKGDIPEGYSVSREKKERFSLILESASTNQTSMYLCASKSGLTGLEAFFGQGTRLTVV.